These 3 T cell receptor beta chains came from one sample sequenced in a study of shared clonotypes between healthy human individuals. This table comes from immunoSEQ multiplex PCR, and its TCRdb copy is limited to in-frame clones, with some not included. The sample records 600,000 to 750,000 clones, roughly 78% being singletons. What was sequenced was memory CD4+ T cells sorted from blood. Sample subset: CD45RA-negative fraction. These receptors all stem from a woman in her twenties or thirties in good health.

The chain couples TRBV5-4 to TRBJ2-5; 8 bases align to TRBD2. V lost 10 bases to trimming and J lost 5 bases; unmatched junction nucleotides: 16. CDR1 and CDR2 from the germline V gene are SGHNT and YYREEE (reference sequence). The CDR3 sequence is 15 residues long. CDR3 region: CAAARGGGPGETQYF. In DNA, the CDR3 is TGTGCCGCCGCAAGGGGCGGGGGGCCGGGGGAGACCCAGTACTTC.

The rearrangement uses TRBV13 and TRBJ2-7; 12 positions match TRBD2. The CDR3 runs 17 residues. Losses at the gene ends were 2 bases for V and 0 bases for J; bases not matched to a gene: 5. Germline V CDR1 and CDR2: PRHDT, FYEKMQ (reference sequence). The CDR3: CASSLRTSGASSYEQYF. The CDR3 nucleotides read TGTGCCAGCAGCTTAAGGACTAGCGGGGCCAGCTCCTACGAGCAGTACTTC. Full variable domain (remainder filled in from reference TRBV13 and TRBJ2-7): AAGVIQSPRHLIKEKRETATLKCYPIPRHDTVYWYQQGPGQDPQFLISFYEKMQSDKGSIPDRFSAQQFSDYHSELNMSSLELGDSALYFCASSLRTSGASSYEQYFGPGTRLTVT.

The chain joins TRBV10-3 to TRBJ2-7; 7 positions match TRBD1. With V trimmed by 2 bases and J by 3 bases, 7 bases remained unmatched. Germline CDR1 is ENHRY and CDR2 is SYGVKD. The CDR3 has 15 amino acids. The CDR3 sequence: CAISEPGQAIYEQYF. The CDR3 nucleotides are TGTGCCATCAGTGAGCCAGGACAGGCTATCTACGAGCAGTACTTC.